This T cell receptor beta chain is from a study of T cell repertoires in cytomegalovirus infection. Study-wide context: Both a matching HLA type and CMV infection were indicated by public TCR beta signatures.

This CDR3 contains 13 residues. The V end was cut by 7 bases, the J end by 1 base, with 8 bases between. The germline V gene has CDR1 LNHDA and CDR2 SQIVND (reference sequence). TCRdb processed the reads anew with MiXCR; each CDR3 protein has one entry. The table lists under 800,000 distinct CDR3 sequences, about 24% of them singletons. In the case of this clonotype: The antigen is unknown.

The study, taken as a whole, reports: Dominant in the ex vivo response were TCR beta clonotypes restricted by HLA-C and specific for CMV.

The sequence was collected from a human donor in good health (CMV status not recorded). Some clones in this sample may be carry-over from other donors' samples. The rearrangement links TRBV19 to TRBJ2-1, with unresolved D. Sequencing was done on a sample of CD8+ T cells from PBMCs. The CDR3: CASIGLSYNEQFF. CDR3 coding DNA: TGTGCCAGTATAGGTTTGTCCTACAATGAGCAGTTCTTC.